The 21 T cell receptor beta chains listed next were all sequenced from one sample in a study of T cell responses to AZD1222 COVID-19 vaccine. Measured with immunoSEQ multiplex PCR; TCRdb has only the in-frame clones, and not every one. The sample has 150,000 or so clones, approximately 90% seen once. The starting material was peripheral blood, obtained 28 days after the second AZD1222 dose. The receptors stem from an adult who received the AZD1222 COVID-19 vaccine.

On this clone: Mismatch with germline at one junction end may stem from a read error. This chain links TRBV7-7 with TRBJ1-1; D gene uncertain. The CDR3 contains 13 residues. Germline loops: CDR1 SSHAT, CDR2 FNYEAQ (reference sequence). The CDR3 loop is CASSFGMNTEAFF. The CDR3 DNA is TGTGCTAGCAGCTTTGGGATGAACACTGAAGCTTTCTTT.

The chain couples TRBV19 to TRBJ1-2; no firm D call. Trimming pared 8 bases from V and 6 bases from J, leaving 13 bases between. There are 12 residues in the CDR3. Germline V gene data show CDR1 as LNHDA and CDR2 as SQIVND (reference sequence). Written as DNA, the CDR3 is TGTGCCAGTTCTCTGACCCGCCATGGCTACACCTTC. Translated, it gives CASSLTRHGYTF.

This clone has just a few counts. V gene TRBV29-1 combines with J gene TRBJ2-7; D ambiguous. CDR3 length equals 13 residues. Germline values: CDR1 SQVTM, CDR2 ANQGSEA. Trimming left V 2 bases short and J 1 base short, with 9 bases between. The CDR3 region is CSVEPPGSYEQYF. The CDR3 DNA reads as TGCAGCGTTGAACCGCCAGGTTCCTACGAGCAGTACTTC.

This clone has a single count. The junction differs from germline at one of its ends, possibly a read error. The V and J genes are TRBV28 and TRBJ2-5; D possibly corresponds to TRBD2 (6 bases). Germline V gene lookup returns CDR1 MDHEN and CDR2 SYDVKM. CDR3 length: 16 residues. The CDR3 is CASSLGAMRDQETQYF. The CDR3 nucleotides are TGTGCCAGCAGTTTAGGGGCAATGCGGGACCAGGAGACCCAGTACTTC.

The count of this clone is one. This chain links TRBV7-8 with TRBJ1-1, with 9 bases lining up with TRBD1. This CDR3 is 16 amino acids long. Germline-derived CDR1 and CDR2 are SGHVS and FQNEAQ. V was clipped by 4 bases and J by 3 bases; unmatched bases: 9. The CDR3 nucleotides are TGTGCCAGCAGCTGGGGACAGGGCCGAGGGGACACTGAAGCTTTCTTT. This translates into CASSWGQGRGDTEAFF. Looking up the rest from reference TRBV7-8 and TRBJ1-1 gives the full variable domain: GAGVSQSPRYKVAKRGQDVALRCDPISGHVSLFWYQQALGQGPEFLTYFQNEAQLDKSGLPSDRFFAERPEGSVSTLKIQRTQQEDSAVYLCASSWGQGRGDTEAFFGQGTRLTVV.

The chain carries TRBV29-1 and TRBJ2-7, with D possibly called TRBD1 or TRBD2 (5 bases each). V was clipped by 7 bases and J by 5 bases, with 21 bases between them. The CDR3 is made up of 14 amino acids. Looked up from germline, CDR1 is SQVTM and CDR2 is ANQGSEA. CDR3 residues: CSAMYRSARDEQYF. In DNA form, the CDR3 reads TGCAGCGCGATGTACAGGTCGGCGAGGGACGAGCAGTACTTC.

V and J are TRBV28 and TRBJ1-6, with D possibly TRBD1 on 5 matching bases. Trimming took 4 bases from V and 10 from J, leaving 17 bases between them. Germline CDR1 reads MDHEN; CDR2 reads SYDVKM. This CDR3 contains 15 residues. The CDR3, as DNA: TGTGCCAGCAGTTCGCCACCGGGACGCCCCTCACCCCTCCACTTT. Amino acids: CASSSPPGRPSPLHF.

V is TRBV21-1 and J is TRBJ1-3; no DNA check was done on the table's D call, TRBD1. TRBV21-1 is described as a pseudogene. This CDR3 has 15 residues. CDR3 amino acids: CATKFQGAEGNTIYF. The CDR3 DNA reads TGTGCCACCAAATTCCAGGGGGCAGAAGGAAACACCATATATTTT.

This chain links TRBV2 with TRBJ2-1; TRBD2 might be the D (6 bases). The CDR3 loop spans 14 amino acids. Germline V gene sequence: CDR1 SNHLY, CDR2 FYNNEI. Trimming removed 6 bases at V and 6 bases at J, with 15 bases between. The CDR3 nucleotides are TGTGCCAGCAGGACGGGAGTCCAATTCAATGAGCAGTTCTTC. It codes for CASRTGVQFNEQFF.

The chain combines TRBV7-9 with TRBJ2-1; TRBD1 is a possible D gene (5 bases). The ends were cut back, 2 bases at V and 6 bases at J, with 11 bases in the middle. CDR3 size: 14 residues. CDR1 and CDR2 (germline): SEHNR, FQNEAQ (reference sequence). CDR3 sequence reads: CASSLLRQSNEQFF. CDR3 DNA: TGTGCCAGCAGCTTATTGCGACAGAGCAATGAGCAGTTCTTC.

V and J are TRBV28 and TRBJ2-7; a weak D match, TRBD2 (5 bases). V lost 5 bases to trimming and J lost 2 bases, with 13 bases between them. The germline CDR1 and CDR2 sequences are MDHEN and SYDVKM. The CDR3 loop spans 14 amino acids. CDR3 in amino acids: CASSPPAVTYEQYF. In DNA, the CDR3 is TGTGCCAGCAGTCCCCCAGCGGTTACCTACGAGCAGTACTTC.

The genes are TRBV28 and TRBJ1-2; weak D call: TRBD1 (5 bases). CDR1 is MDHEN and CDR2 is SYDVKM in the germline V gene. CDR3 length: 13 residues. The germline V and J ends were trimmed by 3 bases and 7 bases, with 12 bases remaining between them. The CDR3 loop reads CASSFREAAGYTF. The CDR3 DNA reads as TGTGCCAGCAGTTTCAGGGAGGCTGCTGGCTACACCTTC.

The rearrangement joins TRBV25-1 to TRBJ1-2; TRBD1 matches at 8 bases. Germline V gene data show CDR1 as MGHDK and CDR2 as SYGVNS. V shed 7 bases, J shed 5 bases, and the junction held 9 bases outside the gene matches. CDR3 size: 14 residues. The CDR3 nucleotides read TGTGCCAGCACCGACAGGGGAGGTTGGTATGGCTACACCTTC. It specifies CASTDRGGWYGYTF.

This chain links TRBV2 with TRBJ1-5; D call uncertain. The CDR3 has 15 residues. The V end was cut by 3 bases, the J end by 6 bases, with 15 bases between. Per germline, CDR1 SNHLY and CDR2 FYNNEI. This CDR3 is CASSEQVGAVQPQHF. CDR3 nucleotides: TGTGCCAGCAGTGAGCAGGTGGGTGCGGTTCAGCCCCAGCATTTT.

This chain uses TRBV19 with TRBJ1-2; weak D call: TRBD1 (6 bases). V lost 8 bases and J 2 bases, leaving 18 bases between the germline ends. The CDR3 runs 15 residues. In germline, CDR1 is LNHDA, CDR2 SQIVND (reference sequence). This CDR3 is CASSPWAGANYGYTF. The CDR3 nucleotides read TGTGCCAGTTCCCCCTGGGCAGGGGCCAACTATGGCTACACCTTC.

This chain uses TRBV6-5 with TRBJ1-5, with no clear D. Germline V gene sequence: CDR1 MNHEY, CDR2 SVGAGI. V was trimmed by 3 bases and J by 10 bases, leaving 7 bases between them. The CDR3 contains 11 residues. CDR3 protein: CASSYPGPQHF. The CDR3 coding sequence is TGTGCCAGCAGTTATCCGGGCCCCCAGCATTTT.

V gene TRBV6-1 combines with J gene TRBJ1-3; no clear D gene. Between the trimmed V and J ends, which lost 1 base and 4 bases, there was a span of 11 bases. The CDR3 extends over 15 amino acids. Germline CDR1 reads MNHNS; CDR2 reads SASEGT. CDR3 nucleotides: TGTGCCAGCAGTGAAGTGGGGAGTGCAGGAAACACCATATATTTT. It translates to CASSEVGSAGNTIYF.

The chain recombines TRBV3-1 (or the pseudogene TRBV3-2) with TRBJ1-5; 7 bases align to TRBD1. This CDR3 is built from 13 residues. After removal of 4 bases from V and 6 bases from J, the junction contained 3 bases not matched to a gene. Germline lookup yields CDR1 LGHDT and CDR2 YNNKEL (reference sequence). CDR3 region: CASSRQGTQPQHF. Here the CDR3 DNA reads TGTGCCAGCAGCCGACAGGGAACTCAGCCCCAGCATTTT.

The J gene is TRBJ1-1, the V gene TRBV29-1, with TRBD1 matching over 11 bases. Germline CDR1 and CDR2: SQVTM and ANQGSEA. CDR3 length equals 13 residues. V lost 7 bases and J lost 3; bases outside the gene matches: 4. The CDR3 here is CSAGQGADTEAFF. DNA of the CDR3: TGCAGCGCCGGACAGGGGGCGGACACTGAAGCTTTCTTT.

The rearrangement uses TRBV12-5 and TRBJ1-6, with a weak D call TRBD1 (5 bases). The CDR3 covers 17 residues. Between the trimmed V and J ends, which lost 0 bases and 1 base, there was a span of 10 bases. The germline V gene encodes CDR1 LGHNT and CDR2 FRNRAP. The CDR3 DNA is TGTGCTAGTGGTTTGGTACTCGGGGGATCCTATAATTCACCCCTCCACTTT. It translates to CASGLVLGGSYNSPLHF.

The V call is TRBV7-9, the J call TRBJ1-3, with no clear D. The CDR3 is 15 amino acids. Germline V gives CDR1 SEHNR, CDR2 FQNEAQ (reference sequence). V lost 4 bases, J lost 3 bases, and 13 bases lay in between. This CDR3 reads CASSSFREVGNTIYF. The CDR3 coding sequence is TGTGCCAGCAGCTCATTTAGGGAAGTTGGAAACACCATATATTTT.